The clone carrying this T cell receptor (beta chain) was recorded once. The antigen is unknown. V was clipped by 4 bases and J by 4 bases; unmatched bases: 3. Germline V gene sequence: CDR1 LGHDT, CDR2 YNNKEL (reference sequence). This CDR3 is built from 15 residues. The source of the sample is a study of Ad26.COV2.S vaccination and SARS-CoV-2 variants. Study-level background: Enrolled in COV1001, the donor was in the Ad26.COV2.S trial arm, which received the vaccine.

General study findings and limits: Total T cell responses may have been underestimated by the TCR breadth and depth analyses. Similar non-spike TCR breadth was observed in recipients of vaccine and of placebo.

Repertoires were generated with immunoSEQ multiplex PCR, while TCRdb's copy carries only in-frame clones and drops some. The sample lists about 430,000 clones, over 75% occurring once. Documented treatment: around 19 received Ad26.COV2.S at low or high dose, single or two shots; about 5 received placebo; per-sample allocation not given. Collection of samples fell on day 63 after the first vaccine or placebo injection. It was Wuhan-strain SARS-CoV-2 spike that the Ad26 vaccine vector expressed. The source of this sequence is a person between 18 and 60 years old who received the Ad26.COV2.S COVID-19 vaccine or a placebo. This material consisted of peripheral blood, taken in a trial of Ad26.COV2.S vaccine versus placebo. This sequence joins TRBV3-1 (or the pseudogene TRBV3-2) and TRBJ2-1; TRBD2 matches 11 bases. The CDR3 spells CASSLGLAGYNEQFF. The CDR3 region has the DNA TGTGCCAGCAGCCTAGGACTAGCGGGTTACAATGAGCAGTTCTTC.